The rows below give T cell receptor beta chains drawn from one sample of a study of blood T cell repertoires in COVID-19. This table comes from immunoSEQ multiplex PCR, and its TCRdb copy is limited to in-frame clones, with some not included. The repertoire holds just over 300,000 clones, 80% to 90% seen once, with around 2.1% in the top ten. The specimen was PBMCs or T cells enriched from blood (not recorded which). Receptors were obtained from a man aged 25-45 years who had recovered from COVID-19. Both conserved end residues are part of each CDR3. A D gene is named only where the DNA matches it firmly.

V: TRBV5-6; D: -; J: TRBJ1-2; DNA: TGTGCCAGCAGCTTGGAGGCAGGGTATGGCTACACCTTC; CDR3: CASSLEAGYGYTF
V: TRBV15; D: TRBD1; J: TRBJ1-2; DNA: TGTGCCACCAGCAGGACGGGACAGGGTTATTATGGCTACACCTTC; CDR3: CATSRTGQGYYGYTF
V: TRBV27; D: -; J: TRBJ1-1; DNA: TGTGCCAGCAGTTTATGGGGGGGAAGAAACACTGAAGCTTTCTTT; CDR3: CASSLWGGRNTEAFF
V: TRBV9; D: -; J: TRBJ2-5; DNA: TGTGCCAGCAGCGTAGATCCGTACCAAGAGACCCAGTACTTC; CDR3: CASSVDPYQETQYF
V: TRBV2; D: -; J: TRBJ2-2; DNA: TGTGCCAGCAGTGAGACAAGGAACACCGGGGAGCTGTTTTTT; CDR3: CASSETRNTGELFF
V: TRBV24-1; D: -; J: TRBJ1-5; DNA: TGTGCCACCAGTGATCCCTCTGCAGGGGAGCAGCCCCAGCATTTT; CDR3: CATSDPSAGEQPQHF
V: TRBV23-1; D: -; J: TRBJ1-1; DNA: TGCGCCAGCAGTCAATCTGGAGTGAACACTGAAGCTTTCTTT; CDR3: CASSQSGVNTEAFF
V: TRBV21-1; D: -; J: TRBJ2-5; DNA: TGTGCCAGCAGCGCCCGATGGGGGGGGGCAACCGTTGGAGAGACCCAGTACTTC; CDR3: CASSARWGGATVGETQYF
V: TRBV2; D: -; J: TRBJ1-2; DNA: TGTGCCAGCCAAAGAGGTAGTGGCTACACCTTC; CDR3: CASQRGSGYTF
V: TRBV25-1; D: -; J: TRBJ2-2; DNA: TGTGCCAGCAGTGTAACGAACACCGGGGAGCTGTTTTTT; CDR3: CASSVTNTGELFF
V: TRBV10-2; D: TRBD1; J: TRBJ2-1; DNA: TGCGCCAGCAGCGCGGACAGGGCTCAGTTCTTC; CDR3: CASSADRAQFF
V: TRBV5-1; D: TRBD2; J: TRBJ2-1; DNA: TGCGCCAGCAGCGGGGGGAGGGCGAATGAGCAGTTCTTC; CDR3: CASSGGRANEQFF
V: TRBV29-1; D: -; J: TRBJ1-1; DNA: TGCAGCGTTGATCAGGGAGGGGCTGAAGCTTTCTTT; CDR3: CSVDQGGAEAFF
V: TRBV2; D: -; J: TRBJ1-6; DNA: TGTGCCAGCACCCTACTCGGATCCACAGGGCCCTCACCCCTCCACTTT; CDR3: CASTLLGSTGPSPLHF
V: TRBV30; D: TRBD1; J: TRBJ2-1; DNA: TGTGCCTGCTGGACAGGGGCTCGGAATGAGCAGTTCTTC; CDR3: CACWTGARNEQFF
V: TRBV5-1; D: -; J: TRBJ1-6; DNA: TGCGCCAGCAGCTTGGGAGGGATCAATTCACCCCTCCACTTT; CDR3: CASSLGGINSPLHF
V: TRBV5-6; D: TRBD1; J: TRBJ1-3; DNA: TGTGCCAGCAGCCCGGGGACAGGGTCATCTGGAAACACCATATATTTT; CDR3: CASSPGTGSSGNTIYF
V: TRBV2; D: -; J: TRBJ1-2; DNA: TGTGCCAGCAGTGAACAGGATGTCTATGGCTACACCTTC; CDR3: CASSEQDVYGYTF
V: TRBV9; D: -; J: TRBJ2-2; DNA: TGTGCCAGCAGCCCCCGCACTAACACCGGGGAGCTGTTTTTT; CDR3: CASSPRTNTGELFF
V: TRBV5-1; D: -; J: TRBJ1-1; DNA: TGCGCCAGCAGCCTACCAAACAGTGAAGCTTTCTTT; CDR3: CASSLPNSEAFF
V: TRBV5-1; D: -; J: TRBJ1-6; DNA: TGCGCCAGCAGCTTCGGACAGCCCAACTCCTATAATTCACCCCTCCACTTT; CDR3: CASSFGQPNSYNSPLHF
V: TRBV6-5; D: TRBD2; J: TRBJ2-1; DNA: TGTGCCAGCAGTCTAGCGGGGGGAACCCTTAATGAGCAGTTCTTC; CDR3: CASSLAGGTLNEQFF